This T cell receptor beta chain was observed in a study of T cells expressing NK-cell markers. About the study: Source material for TCR beta repertoires consisted of sorted CD3+CD56+NKG2C+, CD3+CD56+NKG2C- and CD3+CD56-NKG2C+ T cells. The eight sequenced donors comprised seven who were HCMV-seropositive and one who was seronegative.

Using the 5' RACE reads, TCRdb records one entry per CDR3 protein without DNA. The specimen's table records about 260,000 distinct CDR3 sequences. Study-wide results and limits: The CD3+CD56-NKG2C+ fraction was also led by these clonotypes in several donors.

Germline assignment: CDR1 DFQATT and CDR2 SNEGSKA (reference sequence). This CDR3 has 13 amino acids. As regards this clonotype: What it recognizes is unknown.

The chain recombines TRBV20-1 with TRBJ2-5; with no DNA, the TCRdb D assignment of TRBD2 cannot be verified. The receptor was derived from a man aged 18 to 35 in good health. Sequenced material: blood T cells: a sorted CD56 or NKG2C T cell subset, CD4+ or CD8+ T cells, or bulk PBMC T cells (not recorded which). CDR3 residues: CSAGGGIQETQYF.